These 22 T cell receptor beta chains were all obtained from the same sample, sequenced in a study of follicular helper T cells after annual influenza vaccination. As to time point: 2015-2016 season, pre-vaccination. Generated by immunoSEQ multiplex PCR, the TCRdb table keeps only in-frame clones and is missing some. The sample consists of 13,000 or so clones, 80% of them appearing once. This sample comprised CXCR5+ CD38- circulating T follicular helper cells from blood, obtained on the day of influenza vaccination. The subset was: circulating Tfh, non-naive CD4+CXCR5+PD-1+ (ICOS+CD38+ or ICOS-CD38-). Source of these receptors: an adult who received the influenza vaccine.

Comment on this clone: The germline gene is not matched at one end of the junction; a read error may be the cause. The chain has TRBV28 and TRBJ2-1, with 11 bases aligning to TRBD1. CDR1 and CDR2 (germline): MDHEN, SYDVKM. The CDR3 consists of 15 residues. In nucleotides, the CDR3 is TGTGCCGGCAGCACACCGGGACAGGGGGTCAATGAGCAGTTCTTC. It translates to CAGSTPGQGVNEQFF.

The V gene is TRBV28, the J gene TRBJ2-5; 8 bases agree with TRBD1. The CDR3 length is 15 residues. The germline V gene has CDR1 MDHEN and CDR2 SYDVKM. Unmatched junction bases numbered 11, after V lost 3 bases and J lost 8 bases. CDR3 loop: CASSFIQGAPSTQYF. In DNA form, the CDR3 reads TGTGCCAGCAGTTTTATCCAGGGGGCGCCGTCCACCCAGTACTTC.

This rearrangement joins TRBV29-1 to TRBJ1-1; 8 nucleotides match TRBD1. This CDR3 has 15 residues. The V gene's germline CDR1 is SQVTM and CDR2 ANQGSEA. The V gene end was trimmed by 2 bases and the J gene end by 10 bases; junction bases not matched to a gene: 15. In nucleotides, the CDR3 is TGCAGCGTTGAAACCGGGCTACAGGGGGGCCGGGGAGCTTTCTTT. Translation gives CSVETGLQGGRGAFF.

This sequence joins TRBV11-3 and TRBJ2-5; 8 nucleotides line up with TRBD2. This CDR3 has 15 amino acids. Germline V gene sequence: CDR1 SGHNT, CDR2 YENEEA. V trimming: 3 bases; J trimming: 5 bases; junction bases outside the gene matches: 8. Here the CDR3 DNA reads TGTGCCAGCAGCTTCGGCGGGGGGAATTACGAGACCCAGTACTTC. This sequence encodes CASSFGGGNYETQYF.

The chain combines TRBV2 with TRBJ2-3, with 14 nucleotides matching TRBD2. In germline, CDR1 is SNHLY, CDR2 FYNNEI. V dropped 5 bases and J dropped 2; count of bases not matched to a gene: 15. The CDR3 sequence is 20 residues long. This CDR3 reads CASSRDRLAGGQVDTDTQYF. The CDR3 DNA reads TGTGCCAGCAGTAGGGATAGACTAGCGGGGGGGCAAGTCGACACAGATACGCAGTATTTT.

The gene calls are TRBV6-4 and TRBJ2-3, with 9 bases matching TRBD2. The CDR3 loop spans 18 amino acids. V dropped 0 bases and J dropped 2; count of bases not matched to a gene: 9. Germline lookup yields CDR1 MRHNA and CDR2 SNTAGT. CDR3 residues: CASSDSRFSGGFTDTQYF. The CDR3 DNA is TGTGCCAGCAGTGACTCCCGCTTTAGCGGGGGATTCACAGATACGCAGTATTTT.

This chain connects TRBV5-1 to TRBJ2-7, with unresolved D. The CDR3 sequence is 15 residues long. In germline, CDR1 is SGHRS, CDR2 YFSETQ. V shed 4 bases and J shed 3 bases, with 17 bases lying between them. The CDR3 DNA is TGCGCCAGCAGCCCGGAACTCCATAAGGACTACGAGCAGTACTTC. It translates to CASSPELHKDYEQYF.

The rearrangement uses TRBV4-2 and TRBJ2-5, with 8 bases identical to TRBD2. Germline V gene sequence: CDR1 LGHNA, CDR2 YNFKEQ. The V and J ends lost 0 bases and 4 bases, in that order; junction bases with no gene match: 7. This CDR3 is built from 16 residues. The CDR3 region has the DNA TGTGCCAGCAGCCAAGATCGACTGGCGGGGGGAGAGACCCAGTACTTC. It translates to CASSQDRLAGGETQYF.

The chain is built from TRBV7-2 and TRBJ2-2; D call uncertain. This CDR3 comprises 16 residues. V lost 2 bases and J 2 bases, leaving 12 bases between the germline ends. Germline loops: CDR1 SGHTA, CDR2 FQGNSA. CDR3 in amino acids: CASSLQQARNTGELFF. The CDR3 nucleotides read TGTGCCAGCAGCTTACAGCAGGCCAGAAACACCGGGGAGCTGTTTTTT.

This clone was recorded once. The rearrangement joins TRBV4-2 to TRBJ2-3; D is perhaps TRBD2 (5 bases). Trimming shortened V by 4 bases and J by 1 base, and 21 bases separated the two germline ends. Germline V CDR1 and CDR2: LGHNA, YNFKEQ. CDR3 length: 18 amino acids. The CDR3 coding sequence is TGTGCCAGCAGCCCTCTGGGAGTACCCGATACACGCACAGATACGCAGTATTTT. Translated, it gives CASSPLGVPDTRTDTQYF.

This rearrangement joins TRBV27 to TRBJ2-5; D is uncertain. Germline CDR1 MNHEY, CDR2 SMNVEV (reference sequence). Trimming cost V 2 bases and J 5 bases, with 6 bases left between them. This CDR3 comprises 12 residues. CDR3: CASSLLGETQYF. The CDR3 bases are TGTGCCAGCAGTTTACTCGGGGAGACCCAGTACTTC.

The CDR3 sequence: CASSVTHTDTQYF. CDR3 sequence (DNA): TGTGCCAGCAGCGTCACCCACACAGATACGCAGTATTTT. V gene TRBV9 combines with J gene TRBJ2-3; D remains ambiguous. Germline CDR1 is SGDLS and CDR2 is YYNGEE. V lost 2 bases, J lost 2 bases, and 6 bases lay in between. The CDR3 is 13 amino acids.

Only a few counts were recorded for this clone. The chain employs TRBV7-6 and TRBJ1-1; a weak D match, TRBD1 (5 bases). The CDR3 runs to 14 residues. V was shortened by 4 bases and J by 2 bases, with 11 bases between the two germline ends. Germline V gives CDR1 SGHVS, CDR2 FNYEAQ. CDR3 in amino acids: CASSSPTANTEAFF. The CDR3 coding sequence is TGTGCCAGCAGCTCCCCGACAGCTAACACTGAAGCTTTCTTT.

The CDR3 protein is CASSLLAGSSSYNEQFF. CDR3 in DNA: TGTGCCAGCAGCTTATTGGCCGGATCAAGCTCCTACAATGAGCAGTTCTTC. J is TRBJ2-1 and V is TRBV7-2; D is uncertain. The V gene lost 2 bases and the J gene lost 0 bases, with 14 bases spanning the gap. Germline CDR1 reads SGHTA; CDR2 reads FQGNSA. CDR3 size: 17 residues.

V and J are TRBV14 and TRBJ1-5; tentative D call: TRBD1 (6 bases). The CDR3 is 14 residues long. Germline-derived CDR1 and CDR2 are SGHDN and FVKESK. With 2 bases removed from V and 2 bases from J, the gap between germline ends came to 7 bases. CDR3 bases: TGTGCCAGCAGCCAATCAGGGGGCAATCAGCCCCAGCATTTT. Translation: CASSQSGGNQPQHF.

In this sample, this clone turned up a few times. The rearrangement links TRBV5-4 to TRBJ1-2, with D possibly being TRBD1 (5 bases). There are 15 residues in the CDR3. V lost 0 bases, J lost 2 bases, and 11 bases lay in between. CDR1 is SGHNT, CDR2 YYREEE, per germline (reference sequence). The CDR3 nucleotides read TGTGCCAGCAGCTTGGTTGGGACGGCGAACTATGGCTACACCTTC. Its protein is CASSLVGTANYGYTF.

V gene TRBV11-2 combines with J gene TRBJ2-3, with D possibly matching TRBD2 (6 bases). This CDR3 spans 13 amino acids. V was clipped by 5 bases and J by 6 bases, with 12 bases between them. CDR1 is SGHAT and CDR2 is FQNNGV in the germline V gene. The CDR3 spells CASSLTRADTQYF. The DNA for the CDR3 is TGTGCCAGCAGCCTGACTAGGGCCGATACGCAGTATTTT.

The rearrangement joins TRBV21-1 to TRBJ1-2; the table's D call, TRBD1, has no DNA check behind it. TRBV21-1 is deemed a pseudogene. The CDR3 covers 17 residues. The CDR3 DNA follows: TGTGCCAGCAGCCCTCGGAGGGAAGGGGGCTATGGCTATGGCTACACCTTC. This gives the protein CASSPRREGGYGYGYTF.

The chain carries TRBV14 and TRBJ2-5; perhaps TRBD1 as D (6 bases). The J call could be wrong; TRBJ2-7 is a better fit for the DNA end. CDR3 length: 15 amino acids. The germline CDR1 and CDR2 sequences are SGHDN and FVKESK. Written as DNA, the CDR3 is TGTGCCAGCAGCCCGCTCATACAGGGATCCTACGAGCAGTACTTC. Its protein product is CASSPLIQGSYEQYF.

The chain couples TRBV5-1 to TRBJ2-5; a possible D gene is TRBD1 (5 bases). V was trimmed by 4 bases and J by 3 bases, leaving 13 bases between them. The CDR3 loop spans 14 amino acids. Germline V lookup: CDR1 SGHRS, CDR2 YFSETQ. CDR3 bases: TGCGCCAGCAGCATGACACAGGCCGAAGAGACCCAGTACTTC. Its translation is CASSMTQAEETQYF.

This clone came up once. The rearrangement uses TRBV5-6 and TRBJ2-4; 8 bases fit TRBD1. Per germline, CDR1 SGHDT and CDR2 YYEEEE. J lost 7 bases, V lost 4 bases, and 4 bases had no gene match. The CDR3 totals 13 residues. CDR3 sequence (DNA): TGTGCCAGCAGCCTCCGGGACAGGAACATTCAGTACTTC. Translation: CASSLRDRNIQYF.

The genes are TRBV15 and TRBJ2-3, with D tentatively TRBD1 or TRBD2 (5 bases each). The CDR3 totals 16 residues. V lost 2 bases, J lost 7 bases, and 19 bases lay in between. Germline V gene lookup returns CDR1 LNHNV and CDR2 YYDKDF (reference sequence). The CDR3 DNA sequence: TGTGCCACCAGCAGATACCGGGACGCCGACGTGAATACGCAGTATTTT. Translated: CATSRYRDADVNTQYF.